Listed here are 13 T cell receptor beta chains from one sample, sequenced in a study of blood T cell repertoires in COVID-19 (dated by TCRdb to about 2020). Libraries were made using the immunoSEQ multiplex PCR assay. The clones in this table, taken by TCRdb from immuneACCESS, are in-frame only. Not every clone is retained; where verified, under half of the shortfall comes from an unresolved V gene, and the cause of the rest is unknown. This sample lists about 160,000 clones; more than 85% were detected once. Around 2% of the sample is held by the ten biggest clonotypes. The sequenced material came from peripheral blood. The receptor set was obtained from a woman aged 60-75 years with COVID-19, enrolled during active disease.

The V and J genes are TRBV12-3 or TRBV12-4 and TRBJ2-1, with unresolved D. Trimming cost V 3 bases and J 1 base, with 4 bases left between them. The CDR3 is made up of 13 amino acids. The CDR3 reads CASSFTSYNEQFF. The DNA for the CDR3 is TGTGCCAGCAGTTTTACTTCCTACAATGAGCAGTTCTTC.

The V gene is TRBV19, the J gene TRBJ2-1; D might be TRBD1 (8 bases). CDR1 is LNHDA and CDR2 is SQIVND in the germline V gene (reference sequence). The ends were cut back, 6 bases at V and 6 bases at J, with 18 bases in the middle. There are 15 residues in the CDR3. The CDR3 here is CASRTTGAGVNEQFF. The CDR3, as DNA: TGTGCCAGTAGAACGACAGGGGCGGGGGTCAATGAGCAGTTCTTC.

CDR3 residues: CAISPFNSHEQFF. The CDR3 DNA sequence: TGTGCCATCAGTCCCTTTAATAGCCATGAGCAGTTCTTC. The V gene is TRBV10-3, the J gene TRBJ2-1; D is ambiguous. The CDR3 spans 13 residues. Germline loops: CDR1 ENHRY, CDR2 SYGVKD. Trimming took 5 bases from V and 8 from J, leaving 13 bases between them.

This chain connects TRBV30 to TRBJ1-2; possible D gene TRBD1, 6 bases. V was shortened by 2 bases and J by 8 bases, with 12 bases between the two germline ends. CDR1 is GTSNPN and CDR2 is SVGIG in the germline V gene (reference sequence). CDR3 length equals 12 residues. This CDR3 is CAWSSDRWGYTF. DNA for the CDR3: TGTGCCTGGAGTTCGGACAGATGGGGCTACACCTTC.

J is TRBJ2-3 and V is TRBV7-2; 11 bases map to TRBD2. Germline CDR1 SGHTA, CDR2 FQGNSA. This CDR3 spans 17 amino acids. V shed 1 base and J 2 bases; nucleotides not matched to a gene: 5. The CDR3 DNA is TGTGCCAGCAGCTTAGGAATAGCGGGGGGGATCACAGATACGCAGTATTTT. Residues: CASSLGIAGGITDTQYF.

The CDR3 reads CASSFLQGKNTEAFF. DNA of the CDR3: TGTGCCAGCAGCTTTCTGCAGGGGAAGAACACTGAAGCTTTCTTT. This sequence joins TRBV7-2 and TRBJ1-1; D possibly corresponds to TRBD1 (6 bases). There are 15 residues in the CDR3. From germline, CDR1 is SGHTA and CDR2 FQGNSA. V lost 3 bases, J lost 1 base, and 12 bases lay in between.

The chain couples TRBV20-1 to TRBJ1-2; D might be TRBD1 (6 bases). Trimming removed 8 bases at V and 4 bases at J, with 11 bases between. Germline V gene data show CDR1 as DFQATT and CDR2 as SNEGSKA (reference sequence). This CDR3 has 11 residues. Written as DNA, the CDR3 is TGCAGTAGCCAGGGGACCTATGGCTACACCTTC. Protein sequence: CSSQGTYGYTF.

This chain connects TRBV7-3 to TRBJ2-1; 12 bases fit TRBD2. Trimming removed 5 bases from V and 9 bases from J; junction bases left unmatched: 11. Germline CDR1 reads SGHTA; CDR2 reads FQGTGA. The CDR3 is made up of 16 amino acids. Here the CDR3 reads CASSPTLAGGRGEQFF. For the CDR3, the DNA is TGTGCCAGCAGCCCAACCCTAGCGGGGGGGCGGGGTGAGCAGTTCTTC.

The J gene is TRBJ2-2, the V gene TRBV5-1; D may be TRBD1 (6 bases). Trimming pared 5 bases from V and 4 bases from J, leaving 12 bases between. CDR3 length equals 14 residues. Germline V lookup: CDR1 SGHRS, CDR2 YFSETQ. The CDR3 here is CASRVGQSTGELFF. In DNA form, the CDR3 reads TGCGCCAGCAGGGTCGGACAGAGCACCGGGGAGCTGTTTTTT.

The chain couples TRBV3-1 (or the pseudogene TRBV3-2) to TRBJ2-5, with 8 bases lining up with TRBD2. V trimming: 0 bases; J trimming: 5 bases; junction bases outside the gene matches: 8. Germline V gene sequence: CDR1 LGHDT, CDR2 YNNKEL (reference sequence). The CDR3 covers 16 residues. The CDR3 DNA reads TGTGCCAGCAGCCAAGATCGGCTAGCGGGCGGGGAGACCCAGTACTTC. As protein: CASSQDRLAGGETQYF.

The chain links TRBV6-5 to TRBJ2-5; TRBD1 matches at 8 bases. The CDR3 is 15 residues long. The V gene end was trimmed by 5 bases and the J gene end by 0 bases; junction bases not matched to a gene: 5. Germline CDR1 is MNHEY and CDR2 is SVGAGI. The DNA of the CDR3 is TGTGCCAGCAGTCCGACAGGGGACTACCAAGAGACCCAGTACTTC. Translated: CASSPTGDYQETQYF.

Details on this clone: The sample holds other DNA sequences that translate to the same CDR3. The V and J genes are TRBV29-1 and TRBJ2-7, with 7 nucleotides matching TRBD2. This CDR3 is built from 12 residues. From germline, CDR1 is SQVTM and CDR2 ANQGSEA. V lost 1 base, J lost 3 bases, and 0 bases stayed unmatched. DNA of the CDR3: TGCAGCGTTGAAGGGACTAGCTACGAGCAGTACTTC. This encodes CSVEGTSYEQYF.

This rearrangement joins TRBV29-1 to TRBJ1-2; D remains ambiguous. V gave up 4 bases and J gave up 1 base, with 10 bases separating them. Germline assignment: CDR1 SQVTM and CDR2 ANQGSEA. The CDR3 is 13 amino acids. The DNA of the CDR3 is TGCAGCGTTGTGGCACCCGATAACTATGGCTACACCTTC. Its protein product is CSVVAPDNYGYTF. Drawing the rest from reference TRBV29-1 and TRBJ1-2, the complete variable domain is SAVISQKPSRDICQRGTSLTIQCQVDSQVTMMFWYRQQPGQSLTLIATANQGSEATYESGFVIDKFPISRPNLTFSTLTVSNMSPEDSSIYLCSVVAPDNYGYTFGSGTRLTVV.